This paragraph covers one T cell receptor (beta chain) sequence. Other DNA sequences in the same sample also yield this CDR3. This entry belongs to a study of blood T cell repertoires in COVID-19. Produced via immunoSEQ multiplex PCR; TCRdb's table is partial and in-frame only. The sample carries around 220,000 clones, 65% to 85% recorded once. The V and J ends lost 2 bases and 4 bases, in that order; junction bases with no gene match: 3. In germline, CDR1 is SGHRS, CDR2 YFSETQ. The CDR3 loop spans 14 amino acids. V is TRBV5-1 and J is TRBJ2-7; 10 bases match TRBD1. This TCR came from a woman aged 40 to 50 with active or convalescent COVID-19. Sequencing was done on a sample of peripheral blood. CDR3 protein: CASSFRTGGYEQYF. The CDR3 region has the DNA TGCGCCAGCAGCTTCCGGACAGGGGGATACGAGCAGTACTTC.